This T cell receptor (beta chain) is from a study of shared clonotypes between healthy human individuals. The assay was immunoSEQ multiplex PCR, and TCRdb's table has in-frame clones only and misses some. The sample contains 1.6 million or so clones, 95% to 97% of which appear only once. Healthy HIV-negative adults without recent acute infections or vaccinations served as donors. A split of CD4+ cells into CD45RA+ naive and CD45RA-negative memory subsets was performed. Germline V CDR1 and CDR2: SGHRS, YFSETQ. The CDR3 is made up of 16 amino acids. V lost 5 bases and J lost 7; bases outside the gene matches: 12.

The V call is TRBV5-1, the J call TRBJ2-1; 10 positions match TRBD2. Sequencing was performed on naive CD4+ T cells sorted from blood. Indicated subset: CD45RA+ positively selected. The TCR sequence derives from a young man in good health. The CDR3 sequence: CASRSASGGFGNEQFF. Here the CDR3 DNA reads TGCGCCAGCAGATCTGCTAGCGGGGGCTTCGGGAATGAGCAGTTCTTC. The full variable domain, its missing parts supplied by reference TRBV5-1 and TRBJ2-1, is KAGVTQTPRYLIKTRGQQVTLSCSPISGHRSVSWYQQTPGQGLQFLFEYFSETQRNKGNFPGRFSGRQFSNSRSEMNVSTLELGDSALYLCASRSASGGFGNEQFFGPGTRLTVL.